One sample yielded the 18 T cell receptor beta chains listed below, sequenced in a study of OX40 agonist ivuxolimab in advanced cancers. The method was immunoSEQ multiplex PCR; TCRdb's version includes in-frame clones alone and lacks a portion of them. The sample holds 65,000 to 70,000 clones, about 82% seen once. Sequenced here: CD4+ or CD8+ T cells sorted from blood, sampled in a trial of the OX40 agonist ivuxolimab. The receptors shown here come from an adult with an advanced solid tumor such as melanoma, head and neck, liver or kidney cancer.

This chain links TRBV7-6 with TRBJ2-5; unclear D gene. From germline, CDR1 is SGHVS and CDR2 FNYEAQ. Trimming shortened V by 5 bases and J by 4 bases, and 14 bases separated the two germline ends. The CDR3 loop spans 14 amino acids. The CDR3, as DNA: TGTGCCAGCAGCCCCCCGGGTCTAGGAGAGACCCAGTACTTC. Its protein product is CASSPPGLGETQYF.

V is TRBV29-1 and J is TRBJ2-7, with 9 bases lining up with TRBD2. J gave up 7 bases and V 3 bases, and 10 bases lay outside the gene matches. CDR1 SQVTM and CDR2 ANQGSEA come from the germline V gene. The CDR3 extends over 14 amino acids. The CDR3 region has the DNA TGCAGCGTTGAGGGCGGGAGGGCCCAGGAGGAGCAGTACTTC. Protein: CSVEGGRAQEEQYF.

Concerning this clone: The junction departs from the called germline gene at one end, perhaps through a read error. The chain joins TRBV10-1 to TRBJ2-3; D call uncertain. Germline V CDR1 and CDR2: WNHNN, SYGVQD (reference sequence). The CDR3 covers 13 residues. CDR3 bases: TGCGCCAGCCGTGACCCGAACACAGATACGCAGTATTTT. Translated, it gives CASRDPNTDTQYF.

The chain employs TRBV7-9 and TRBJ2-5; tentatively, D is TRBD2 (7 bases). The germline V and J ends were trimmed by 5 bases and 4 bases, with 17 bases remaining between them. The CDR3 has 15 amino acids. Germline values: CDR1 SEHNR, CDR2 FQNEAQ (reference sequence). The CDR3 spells CASSPPKGGGETQYF. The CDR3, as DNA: TGTGCCAGCAGCCCCCCGAAGGGAGGGGGAGAGACCCAGTACTTC.

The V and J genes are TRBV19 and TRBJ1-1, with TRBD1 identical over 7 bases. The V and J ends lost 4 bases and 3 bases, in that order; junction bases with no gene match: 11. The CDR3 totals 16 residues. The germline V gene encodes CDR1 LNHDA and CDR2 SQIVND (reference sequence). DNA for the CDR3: TGTGCCAGTAGTAGCTATGGGAGGGGGCCGGACACTGAAGCTTTCTTT. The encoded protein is CASSSYGRGPDTEAFF.

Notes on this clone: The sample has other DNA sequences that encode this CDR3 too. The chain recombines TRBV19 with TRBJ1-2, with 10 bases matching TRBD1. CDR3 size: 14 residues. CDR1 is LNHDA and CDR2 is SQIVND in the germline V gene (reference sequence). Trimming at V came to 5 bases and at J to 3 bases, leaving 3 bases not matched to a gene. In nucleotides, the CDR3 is TGTGCCAGTAGTCCGGGACAGGGGTACTATGGCTACACCTTC. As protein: CASSPGQGYYGYTF.

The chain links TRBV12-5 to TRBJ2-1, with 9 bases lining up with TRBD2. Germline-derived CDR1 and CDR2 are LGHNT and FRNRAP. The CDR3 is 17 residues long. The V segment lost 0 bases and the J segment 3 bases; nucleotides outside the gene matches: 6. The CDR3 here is CASGLVIAGGFYNEQFF. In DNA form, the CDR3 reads TGTGCTAGTGGTTTGGTGATCGCGGGGGGGTTCTACAATGAGCAGTTCTTC.

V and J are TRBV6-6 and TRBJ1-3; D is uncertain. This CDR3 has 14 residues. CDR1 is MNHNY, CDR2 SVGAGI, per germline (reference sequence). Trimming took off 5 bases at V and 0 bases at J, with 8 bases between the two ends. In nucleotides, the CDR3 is TGTGCCAGCAGTGATCAGAGCTCTGGAAACACCATATATTTT. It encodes CASSDQSSGNTIYF.

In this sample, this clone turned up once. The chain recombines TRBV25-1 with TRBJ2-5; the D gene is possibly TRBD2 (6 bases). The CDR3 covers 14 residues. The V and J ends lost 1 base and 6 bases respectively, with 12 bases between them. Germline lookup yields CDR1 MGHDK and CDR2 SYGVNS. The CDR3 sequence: CASSEWGDRQTQYF. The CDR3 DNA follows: TGTGCCAGCAGTGAATGGGGGGACCGGCAGACCCAGTACTTC.

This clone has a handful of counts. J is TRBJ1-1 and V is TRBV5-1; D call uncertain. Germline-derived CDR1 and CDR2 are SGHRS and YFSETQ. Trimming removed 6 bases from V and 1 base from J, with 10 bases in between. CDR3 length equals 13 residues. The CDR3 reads CASTQGQNTEAFF. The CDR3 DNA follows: TGCGCCAGCACGCAAGGGCAGAACACTGAAGCTTTCTTT.

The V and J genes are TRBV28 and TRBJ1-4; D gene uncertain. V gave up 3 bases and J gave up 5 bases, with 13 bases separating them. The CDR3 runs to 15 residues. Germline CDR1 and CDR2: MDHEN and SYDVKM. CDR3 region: CASSFPSAGNEKLFF. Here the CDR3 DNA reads TGTGCCAGCAGTTTTCCAAGCGCCGGCAATGAAAAACTGTTTTTT.

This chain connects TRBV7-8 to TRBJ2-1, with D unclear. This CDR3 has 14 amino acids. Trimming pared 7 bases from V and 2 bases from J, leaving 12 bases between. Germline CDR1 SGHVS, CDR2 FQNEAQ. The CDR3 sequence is CASIARSPYNEQFF. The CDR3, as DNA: TGTGCCAGCATCGCGAGAAGTCCCTACAATGAGCAGTTCTTC.

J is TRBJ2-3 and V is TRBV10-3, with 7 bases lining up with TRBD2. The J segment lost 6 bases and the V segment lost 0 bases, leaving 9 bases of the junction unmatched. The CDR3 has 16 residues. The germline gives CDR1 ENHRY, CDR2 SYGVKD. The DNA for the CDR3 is TGTGCCATCAGTGAGTCGGAAGCGGGAAAGTTGGATACGCAGTATTTT. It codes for CAISESEAGKLDTQYF.

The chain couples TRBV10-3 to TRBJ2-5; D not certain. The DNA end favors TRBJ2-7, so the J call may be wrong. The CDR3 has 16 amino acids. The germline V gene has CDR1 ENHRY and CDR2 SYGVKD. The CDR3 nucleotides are TGTGCCATCAGTGCCGATGGGTGGTATAGGGCCTACGAGCAGTACTTC. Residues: CAISADGWYRAYEQYF.

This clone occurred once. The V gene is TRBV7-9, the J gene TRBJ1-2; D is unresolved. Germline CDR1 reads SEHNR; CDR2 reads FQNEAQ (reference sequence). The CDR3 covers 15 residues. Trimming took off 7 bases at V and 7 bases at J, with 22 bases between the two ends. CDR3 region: CASTPLSGALGGYTF. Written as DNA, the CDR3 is TGTGCCAGCACCCCACTTAGTGGTGCCCTCGGTGGCTACACCTTC.

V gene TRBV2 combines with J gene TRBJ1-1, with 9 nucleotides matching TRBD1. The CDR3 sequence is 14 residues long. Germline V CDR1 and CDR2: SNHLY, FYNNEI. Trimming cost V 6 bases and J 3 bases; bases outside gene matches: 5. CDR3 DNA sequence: TGTGCCAGCAGGGGACAGGGAAGGTACACTGAAGCTTTCTTT. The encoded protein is CASRGQGRYTEAFF. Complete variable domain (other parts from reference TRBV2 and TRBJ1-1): EPEVTQTPSHQVTQMGQEVILRCVPISNHLYFYWYRQILGQKVEFLVSFYNNEISEKSEIFDDQFSVERPDGSNFTLKIRSTKLEDSAMYFCASRGQGRYTEAFFGQGTRLTVV.

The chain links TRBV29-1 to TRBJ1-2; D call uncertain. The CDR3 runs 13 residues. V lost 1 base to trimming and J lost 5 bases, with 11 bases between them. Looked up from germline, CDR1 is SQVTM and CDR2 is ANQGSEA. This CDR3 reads CSVEGQTQYGYTF. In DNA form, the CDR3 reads TGCAGCGTTGAAGGGCAGACTCAATATGGCTACACCTTC. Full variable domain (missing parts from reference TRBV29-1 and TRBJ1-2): SAVISQKPSRDICQRGTSLTIQCQVDSQVTMMFWYRQQPGQSLTLIATANQGSEATYESGFVIDKFPISRPNLTFSTLTVSNMSPEDSSIYLCSVEGQTQYGYTFGSGTRLTVV.

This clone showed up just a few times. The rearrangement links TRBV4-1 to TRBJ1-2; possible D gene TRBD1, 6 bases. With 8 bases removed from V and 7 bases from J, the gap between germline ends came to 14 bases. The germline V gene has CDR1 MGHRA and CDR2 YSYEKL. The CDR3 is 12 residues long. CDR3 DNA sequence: TGCGCCAGCGGGGGCAGGGAGGCTGGCTACACCTTC. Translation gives CASGGREAGYTF.